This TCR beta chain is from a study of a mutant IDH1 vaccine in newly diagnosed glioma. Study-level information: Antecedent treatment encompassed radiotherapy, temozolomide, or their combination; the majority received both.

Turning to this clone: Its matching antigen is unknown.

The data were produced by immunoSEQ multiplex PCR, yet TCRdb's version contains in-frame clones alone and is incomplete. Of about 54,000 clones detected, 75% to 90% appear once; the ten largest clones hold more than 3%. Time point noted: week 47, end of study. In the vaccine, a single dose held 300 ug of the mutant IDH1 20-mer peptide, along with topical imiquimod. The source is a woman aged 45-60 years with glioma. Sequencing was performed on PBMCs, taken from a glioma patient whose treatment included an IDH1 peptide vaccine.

The chain's CDR3 is CAIFISEGYGTDTQYF. CDR3 DNA sequence: TGTGCCATATTCATTTCTGAGGGCTACGGCACAGATACGCAGTATTTT. The gene calls are TRBV7-9 and TRBJ2-3, with D possibly TRBD2 on 5 matching bases. CDR3 length: 16 residues. CDR1 and CDR2 (germline): SEHNR, FQNEAQ (reference sequence). The V gene lost 10 bases and the J gene lost 1 base, with 21 bases spanning the gap.